The sequence of this TCR beta chain was determined in a study of T-cell reconstitution after alpha-beta-depleted transplantation in children. Broader study findings: The study traced high day-60 TCRbeta diversity in some patients to surviving recipient T cells and thymic progenitors. Reports say that about two months after transplant, the alpha-beta T cells came out of several hundred graft clones that had expanded. Diversity and T-cell counts at one year after transplant derived mostly from new T cells.

Note on this clonotype: The antigen is unknown.

Preparation of the TCRbeta library involved a method that used unique molecular identifiers. TCRdb re-analysed the PCR reads in MiXCR, keeping a single row per CDR3 protein. Here the sample spans 200,000 to 300,000 distinct CDR3 sequences, 20% to 30% being singletons. The source of this sequence is a female patient aged 2-9 years who had a stem cell transplant for congenital amegakaryocytic thrombocytopenia, so the T cells may come from the graft donor. The sequencing here drew on PBMCs, mostly from graft donor cells, taken 360 days after TCRalphabeta/CD19-depleted stem cell transplant.

The CDR3 sequence is CASSGVRTANSPLHF. In DNA, the CDR3 is TGTGCCAGCAGCGGAGTAAGGACAGCCAATTCACCCCTCCACTTT. This chain uses TRBV7-9 with TRBJ1-6; D perhaps matches TRBD1 (6 bases). Looked up from germline, CDR1 is SEHNR and CDR2 is FQNEAQ (reference sequence). The CDR3 loop spans 15 amino acids. Trimming removed 5 bases from V and 7 bases from J, with 15 bases in between.